This T cell receptor beta chain was sequenced for a study of blood T cell repertoires in COVID-19. Looking at the study overall: There were acute and convalescent COVID-19 samples, and they came from the United States, Italy and Spain.

In the authors' methods: Estimation of nucleated cell counts relied on the amplification of reference gene primers. Profiling relied on immunoSEQ multiplex PCR, and the TCRdb table lists in-frame clones only, not all of them. The DNA was the basis for D and trimming; V, J and clone size are from that table. The table records roughly 200,000 clones, approximately 94% of them present only once. The V end lost 0 bases, the J end lost 5 bases, and 11 bases lay between the germline ends. The CDR3 loop spans 15 amino acids. In germline, CDR1 is SGHRS, CDR2 YFSETQ. Regarding this clone: Other DNA sequences in this sample translate to the same CDR3.

Sequencing was carried out using peripheral blood. This sequence originates from a man aged 30 to 45 with COVID-19, enrolled during active disease. This chain connects TRBV5-1 to TRBJ1-4; D possibly corresponds to TRBD1 (5 bases). The CDR3 DNA reads as TGCGCCAGCAGCTTGGGTGGGACTGAAAATGAAAAACTGTTTTTT. It specifies CASSLGGTENEKLFF.